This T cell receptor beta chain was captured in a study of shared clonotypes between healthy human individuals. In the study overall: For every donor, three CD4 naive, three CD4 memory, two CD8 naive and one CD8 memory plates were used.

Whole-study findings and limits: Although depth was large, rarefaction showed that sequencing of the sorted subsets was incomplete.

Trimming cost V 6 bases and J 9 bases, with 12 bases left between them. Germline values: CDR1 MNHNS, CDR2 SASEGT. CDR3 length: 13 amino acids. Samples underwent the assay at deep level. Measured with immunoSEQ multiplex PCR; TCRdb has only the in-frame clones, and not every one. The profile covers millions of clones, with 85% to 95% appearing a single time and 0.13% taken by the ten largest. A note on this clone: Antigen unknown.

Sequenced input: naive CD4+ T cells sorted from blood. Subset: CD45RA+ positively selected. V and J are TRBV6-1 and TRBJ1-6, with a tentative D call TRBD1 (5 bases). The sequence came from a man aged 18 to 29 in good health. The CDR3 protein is CASSTGGISPLHF. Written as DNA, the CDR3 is TGTGCCAGCAGCACCGGGGGGATTTCACCCCTCCACTTT.